The source of this TCR beta chain is a study of naive and memory T cell subsets. CDR1 is KGHSH and CDR2 is LQKENI in the germline V gene. The CDR3 is made up of 15 amino acids. Trimming removed 4 bases at V and 4 bases at J, with 14 bases between. Four PCR rounds used nested alpha and beta constant region primers plus the SP2 primer. Reverse transcription of blood and skin TCR RNA was primed at alpha and beta constant regions. TCRdb re-derived calls from the 5' RACE reads in MiXCR, one entry per CDR3 protein. The sample has roughly 62,000 distinct CDR3 sequences; 6% to 8.5% are singletons. A UMI-containing oligonucleotide was joined by 3' ligation to the TCR cDNA template. Unsorted total RNA, about 1 to 1000 ng, was DNase treated before reverse transcription.

The V call is TRBV18, the J call TRBJ2-1; the D gene is possibly TRBD1 (6 bases). The clonotype comes from a female donor in good health. The CDR3 loop is CASSRSQGQYNEQFF. The CDR3, as DNA: TGTGCCAGCTCACGATCCCAGGGGCAATACAATGAGCAGTTCTTC. The full variable domain, with the rest looked up from reference TRBV18 and TRBJ2-1, is NAGVMQNPRHLVRRRGQEARLRCSPMKGHSHVYWYRQLPEEGLKFMVYLQKENIIDESGMPKERFSAEFPKEGPSILRIQQVVRGDSAAYFCASSRSQGQYNEQFFGPGTRLTVL.